The entry below describes one T cell receptor (beta chain). Antigen unknown. Profiled with immunoSEQ multiplex PCR; TCRdb holds only in-frame clones, not every one. This sample yields about 5,500 clones, of which less than 80% are seen a single time; under 20% belongs to the top ten. Repeated repertoire sampling spanned the course of chemoradiotherapy. This record belongs to a study of chemoradiotherapy in HPV16-positive cancers. Across the study: Candidate HPV-specific T-cell clones and common TCR motifs came from functional assays in two HPV16-positive patients. Study-level points and caveats: Candidate HPV-specific clones and E7-related TCR motifs grew in tumor during treatment.

V dropped 1 base and J dropped 2 bases, with 8 bases sitting between them. CDR1 is SGHAT, CDR2 FQNNGV, per germline. The CDR3 is 14 amino acids. The receptor's source is a human donor with HPV-associated anogenital cancer. The sample was taken from a patient who underwent chemoradiotherapy. The gene calls are TRBV11-2 and TRBJ1-1; D gene uncertain. The CDR3 region is CASSLVGRNTEAFF. The CDR3 nucleotides read TGTGCCAGCAGCTTAGTAGGCCGAAACACTGAAGCTTTCTTT.